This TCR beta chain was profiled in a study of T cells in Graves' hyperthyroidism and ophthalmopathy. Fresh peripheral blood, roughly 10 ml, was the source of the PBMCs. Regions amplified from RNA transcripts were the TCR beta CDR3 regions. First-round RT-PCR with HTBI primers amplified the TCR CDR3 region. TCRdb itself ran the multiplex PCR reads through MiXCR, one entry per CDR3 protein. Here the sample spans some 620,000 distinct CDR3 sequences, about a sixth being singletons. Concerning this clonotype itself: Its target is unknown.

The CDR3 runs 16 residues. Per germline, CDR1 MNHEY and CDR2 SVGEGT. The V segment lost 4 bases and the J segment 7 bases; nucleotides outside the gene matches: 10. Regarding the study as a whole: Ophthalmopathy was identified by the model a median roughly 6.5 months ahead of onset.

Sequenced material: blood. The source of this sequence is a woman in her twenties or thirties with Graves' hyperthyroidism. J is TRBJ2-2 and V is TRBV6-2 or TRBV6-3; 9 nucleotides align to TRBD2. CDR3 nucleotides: TGTGCCAGCAGTTGGGCTAGCGGGACCCGAGGCGGGGAGCTGTTTTTT. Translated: CASSWASGTRGGELFF.